This T cell receptor (beta chain) was captured in a study of T cells in women clearing cervical HPV infection. TCRdb keeps only in-frame clones here, not all; method: immunoSEQ multiplex PCR. The sample data list about 20,000 clones. Material for sequencing was blood buffy coat. This receptor was taken from a woman between 18 and 75 years old with a cervical HPV16 infection that either progressed to CIN3+ or cleared (not recorded which).

Incomplete CDR3 DNA: TGTGCCAGCAGCTCCGACATCTCCTATAATTCACCC. This translates into CASSSDISYNSP. The whole CDR3 sequence reads CASSSDISYNSPLHF. The chain recombines TRBV7-2 with TRBJ1-6; no firm D call. The read falls 3 residues short of the CDR3 end, and the missing part is taken from the germline J gene. Germline V gene sequence: CDR1 SGHTA, CDR2 FQGNSA. The CDR3 totals 15 residues. V dropped 4 bases and J dropped 0 bases, with 7 bases sitting between them.